This is a list of T cell receptor beta chains from one sample in a study of PD-1 blockade in classical Hodgkin lymphoma. TCRdb's table, derived via immunoSEQ multiplex PCR, lists solely in-frame clones and lacks some. Of 30,000 to 35,000 clones listed, around 90% are singletons. This specimen consisted of CD4+ T cells from blood, obtained at baseline. The source of these receptors is a human donor with classical Hodgkin lymphoma. Both conserved end residues are part of each CDR3. Fields, in order: CDR3 DNA, CDR3 protein, D gene, V gene, J gene, clone size. A D gene is named only where the DNA matches it firmly. The size field is filled for only some rows; it gives once, few, many or a size class.

CDR3nt: TGTGCCTGGAGTCCAACAGGGACGGGGACAGATACGCAGTATTTT; CDR3aa: CAWSPTGTGTDTQYF; d_gene: NA; v_gene: TRBV30; j_gene: TRBJ2-3; abundance: NA
CDR3nt: TGTGCCAGCAGTTTGGGCTCCGGCGAGCAGTACTTC; CDR3aa: CASSLGSGEQYF; d_gene: NA; v_gene: TRBV6-5; j_gene: TRBJ2-7; abundance: NA
CDR3nt: TGTGCCAGCAGGGTAGGGCGGGTGAGATACAATGAGCAGTTCTTC; CDR3aa: CASRVGRVRYNEQFF; d_gene: NA; v_gene: TRBV28; j_gene: TRBJ2-1; abundance: NA
CDR3nt: TGTGCCAGCTCACAGATCTCCACAGATACGCAGTATTTT; CDR3aa: CASSQISTDTQYF; d_gene: NA; v_gene: TRBV18; j_gene: TRBJ2-3; abundance: NA
CDR3nt: TGTGCCAGCAAGTTCGGACAGGGGGGCTCCTACGAGCAGTACTTC; CDR3aa: CASKFGQGGSYEQYF; d_gene: TRBD1; v_gene: TRBV27; j_gene: TRBJ2-7; abundance: NA
CDR3nt: TGTGCCAGCACCAGGCGGGTGACGAACACCGGGGAGCTGTTTTTT; CDR3aa: CASTRRVTNTGELFF; d_gene: NA; v_gene: TRBV6-5; j_gene: TRBJ2-2; abundance: NA
CDR3nt: TGTGCCAGCAGCCGACAGGGGAATAACAATCAGCCCCAGCATTTT; CDR3aa: CASSRQGNNNQPQHF; d_gene: TRBD1; v_gene: TRBV6-5; j_gene: TRBJ1-5; abundance: NA
CDR3nt: TGTGCCAGCAGCCCGAACGCGGGAAACTACGAGCAGTACTTC; CDR3aa: CASSPNAGNYEQYF; d_gene: NA; v_gene: TRBV5-5; j_gene: TRBJ2-7; abundance: NA
CDR3nt: TGTGCCATCAGTGACAGGGCGGGGGCCGGGGAGCTGTTTTTT; CDR3aa: CAISDRAGAGELFF; d_gene: TRBD2; v_gene: TRBV10-3; j_gene: TRBJ2-2; abundance: NA
CDR3nt: TGTGCCAGCAGCCCCCGACCTTCGGCCCAGGAGACCCAGTACTTC; CDR3aa: CASSPRPSAQETQYF; d_gene: NA; v_gene: TRBV9; j_gene: TRBJ2-5; abundance: NA
CDR3nt: TGTGCCAGTAGTAGGGGACTAGCGGGAGGACCATCCTACGAGCAGTACTTC; CDR3aa: CASSRGLAGGPSYEQYF; d_gene: TRBD2; v_gene: TRBV19; j_gene: TRBJ2-7; abundance: NA
CDR3nt: TGTGCCAGCAGTCGGACAGGGGATGAGGGGAACATTCAGTACTTC; CDR3aa: CASSRTGDEGNIQYF; d_gene: TRBD1; v_gene: TRBV6-5; j_gene: TRBJ2-4; abundance: NA
CDR3nt: TGTGCCAGCAGTTTCGACCCCCCGGGACAGGGGGGAGACGAGCAGTACTTC; CDR3aa: CASSFDPPGQGGDEQYF; d_gene: TRBD1; v_gene: TRBV28; j_gene: TRBJ2-7; abundance: NA
CDR3nt: TGTGCCAGCAGTGTGCTGAACACTGAAGCTTTCTTT; CDR3aa: CASSVLNTEAFF; d_gene: NA; v_gene: TRBV6-1; j_gene: TRBJ1-1; abundance: NA
CDR3nt: TGTGCCATCAGACCGACAGGGGGAAGCCAAGAGACCCAGTACTTC; CDR3aa: CAIRPTGGSQETQYF; d_gene: TRBD1; v_gene: TRBV10-3; j_gene: TRBJ2-5; abundance: NA
CDR3nt: TGTGCCAGCTACAGGGGGCAAAGAACCGGGGAGCTGTTTTTT; CDR3aa: CASYRGQRTGELFF; d_gene: TRBD1; v_gene: TRBV2; j_gene: TRBJ2-2; abundance: NA
CDR3nt: TGTGCCAGCAGCGGACAGCGGGAGGGCCCTGGGCGTGAGCAGTTCTTC; CDR3aa: CASSGQREGPGREQFF; d_gene: TRBD2; v_gene: TRBV5-4; j_gene: TRBJ2-1; abundance: NA
CDR3nt: TGTGCCAGCAGTTTTGCGAACACCGGGGAGCTGTTTTTT; CDR3aa: CASSFANTGELFF; d_gene: NA; v_gene: TRBV27; j_gene: TRBJ2-2; abundance: NA
CDR3nt: TGTGCCAGTAGAGACAAGACAGGGTCGTACGAGCAGTACTTC; CDR3aa: CASRDKTGSYEQYF; d_gene: TRBD1; v_gene: TRBV19; j_gene: TRBJ2-7; abundance: NA
CDR3nt: TGTGCCAGCAGCCTCCTCGGGGGCAGCAATCAGCCCCAGCATTTT; CDR3aa: CASSLLGGSNQPQHF; d_gene: NA; v_gene: TRBV2; j_gene: TRBJ1-5; abundance: NA
CDR3nt: TGTGCCAGTAGTATAGGGGGGCGGAACACTGAAGCTTTCTTT; CDR3aa: CASSIGGRNTEAFF; d_gene: NA; v_gene: TRBV19; j_gene: TRBJ1-1; abundance: NA
CDR3nt: TGTGCCAGCAGCCCAGACAGGGGGATTAATGAAAAACTGTTTTTT; CDR3aa: CASSPDRGINEKLFF; d_gene: TRBD1; v_gene: TRBV28; j_gene: TRBJ1-4; abundance: NA
CDR3nt: TGCGCCAGCAGCTTGGGCTTCAGCGGGAGAGCTGGCAATGAGCAGTTCTTC; CDR3aa: CASSLGFSGRAGNEQFF; d_gene: TRBD2; v_gene: TRBV5-1; j_gene: TRBJ2-1; abundance: once
CDR3nt: TGTGCCAGCAGCTTATCAACAGCTGTCTCTGGGGCCAACGTCCTGACTTTC; CDR3aa: CASSLSTAVSGANVLTF; d_gene: NA; v_gene: TRBV5-6; j_gene: TRBJ2-6; abundance: NA
CDR3nt: TGTGCCAGCTCAATAGTGCTTGGAGGAGGTGATACTGAAGCTTTCTTT; CDR3aa: CASSIVLGGGDTEAFF; d_gene: NA; v_gene: TRBV18; j_gene: TRBJ1-1; abundance: NA
CDR3nt: TGTGCCAGCAGTTTGTTCCACGGGACATTATCCAATCAGCCCCAGCATTTT; CDR3aa: CASSLFHGTLSNQPQHF; d_gene: NA; v_gene: TRBV28; j_gene: TRBJ1-5; abundance: NA
CDR3nt: TGTGCCATCAGTGACAGTTCGGGGATATCCTACGAGCAGTACTTC; CDR3aa: CAISDSSGISYEQYF; d_gene: NA; v_gene: TRBV10-3; j_gene: TRBJ2-7; abundance: few